This T cell receptor (beta chain) was sequenced for a study of T cell responses to AZD1222 COVID-19 vaccine. The wider study: Analyses pooled second doses at about 4 or about 12 weeks.

The CDR3 loop spans 13 amino acids. Germline V gives CDR1 SGHTA, CDR2 FQGNSA. V lost 5 bases and J 8 bases, leaving 13 bases between the germline ends. As to this clone: Its antigen is undetermined.

Study-level points and caveats: Donor demographics were predominantly white British with a female majority; clonal diversity may be underestimated. Repertoire sampling happened only post peak T cell response. At baseline, seropositivity was found in only a handful of AZD1222 recipients.

The assay was immunoSEQ multiplex PCR, and TCRdb's table has in-frame clones only and misses some. The table has 130,000 to 150,000 clones, roughly 88% seen once. The chain links TRBV7-2 to TRBJ1-3; no clear D. The sample here was peripheral blood, taken on day 0 of AZD1222 vaccination. This clonotype originated in an adult in good health. The CDR3 is CASSPSGLHTIYF. CDR3 sequence (DNA): TGTGCCAGCAGCCCCTCCGGGCTGCACACCATATATTTT.